The source of this TCR beta chain is a study of T cell responses to AZD1222 COVID-19 vaccine. Libraries were prepared by immunoSEQ multiplex PCR; TCRdb keeps only in-frame clonotypes and omits some of them. The sample lists some 280,000 clones; 94% were seen once. Of note for this clone: No antigen is known for it.

Study findings and constraints: Repertoire sampling occurred only after the peak T cell response. Of the AZD1222 recipients, only five or six were seropositive at baseline. Donors skewed white British and female; clonal diversity was possibly underestimated. Reportedly, nearly half of unique spike TCRs recognized epitopes outside B.1.351/B.1.1.7 mutations.

This CDR3 comprises 16 residues. Germline trimming cut 4 bases from V and 10 bases from J; bases unmatched to any gene: 13. Germline CDR1 reads MGHRA; CDR2 reads YSYEKL. The sequence came from an adult who received the AZD1222 COVID-19 vaccine. The chain carries TRBV4-1 and TRBJ2-1; the match to TRBD2 covers 10 bases. The sample was peripheral blood, taken 28 days after the second AZD1222 dose. Written as DNA, the CDR3 is TGCGCCAGCAGCCGCGGAGTACTAGCGGGATCGACAGAGCAGTTCTTC. Protein sequence: CASSRGVLAGSTEQFF.